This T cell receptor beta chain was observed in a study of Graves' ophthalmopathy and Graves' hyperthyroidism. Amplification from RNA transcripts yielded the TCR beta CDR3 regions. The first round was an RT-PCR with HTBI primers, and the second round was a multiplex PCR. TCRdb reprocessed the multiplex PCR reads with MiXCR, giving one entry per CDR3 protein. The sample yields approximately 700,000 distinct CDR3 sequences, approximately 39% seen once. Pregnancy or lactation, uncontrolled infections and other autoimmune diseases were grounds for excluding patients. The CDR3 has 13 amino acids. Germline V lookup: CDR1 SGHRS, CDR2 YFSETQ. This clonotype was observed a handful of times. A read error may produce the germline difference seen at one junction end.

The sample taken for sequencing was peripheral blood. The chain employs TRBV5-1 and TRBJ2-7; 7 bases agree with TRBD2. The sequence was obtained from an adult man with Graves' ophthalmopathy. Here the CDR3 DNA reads TGTGCCAGCCGAGATATAGGGACTACAAGGGGGTACTTC. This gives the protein CASRDIGTTRGYF.